These 20 T cell receptor beta chains came from one sample sequenced in a study of breast tumors, draining lymph nodes, adjacent tissues. Samples came from axillary lymph nodes draining the breast cancer. TCRdb fed the multiplex PCR reads into MiXCR, producing one record per CDR3 protein. This sample has about 230,000 distinct CDR3 sequences, with about 34% found just once. Sequenced sample: axillary lymph node tissue. These receptor sequences come from a female donor with breast cancer. Some clones in this sample may be carry-over from other donors' samples.

In its sample, this clonotype was seen many times. V gene TRBV19 combines with J gene TRBJ1-2; no definite D call. The ends were cut back, 1 base at V and 4 bases at J, with 7 bases in the middle. Per the germline V gene, CDR1 is LNHDA and CDR2 is SQIVND (reference sequence). The CDR3 totals 13 residues. CDR3 DNA: TGTGCCAGTAGTATAGGGAGTCTCTATGGCTACACCTTC. This encodes CASSIGSLYGYTF. The full variable domain, with the rest looked up from reference TRBV19 and TRBJ1-2, is DGGITQSPKYLFRKEGQNVTLSCEQNLNHDAMYWYRQDPGQGLRLIYYSQIVNDFQKGDIAEGYSVSREKKESFPLTVTSAQKNPTAFYLCASSIGSLYGYTFGSGTRLTVV.

Worth noting for this clonotype: A much more abundant neighbour one base away suggests this may be a read error. The chain recombines TRBV20-1 with TRBJ2-1, with D unclear. This CDR3 comprises 13 residues. In germline, CDR1 is DFQATT, CDR2 SNEGSKA (reference sequence). In DNA form, the CDR3 reads TGCAGTGCTAGAGGGCCCTACAGAAATGCGCAGTTCTTC. It yields the protein CSARGPYRNAQFF.

As for this clonotype: A much larger clone differs by one base, so this may be a read error. The chain couples TRBV7-3 to TRBJ2-1, with 13 bases aligning to TRBD2. With V trimmed by 1 base and J by 11 bases, 11 bases remained unmatched. There are 17 residues in the CDR3. The germline V gene encodes CDR1 SGHTA and CDR2 FQGTGA. The CDR3, as DNA: TGTGCCAGCAGCTTAATACGACTAGCGGGAGGCCGGGGTCAGCAGTTCTTC. Residues: CASSLIRLAGGRGQQFF.

This clonotype appeared a few times. One base away lies a much larger clone, so this may be a sequencing read error. V usage is TRBV6-5 and J usage is TRBJ1-5; a possible D gene is TRBD1 (6 bases). CDR1 and CDR2 from the germline V gene are MNHEY and SVGAGI. V was pared by 5 bases and J by 7 bases, with 12 bases between. This CDR3 has 13 residues. The CDR3 reads CASSHGRGQPQHF. The CDR3 nucleotides read TGTGCCAGCAGTCATGGCAGGGGCCAGCCCCAGCATTTT.

This clonotype was recorded a few times. A clone one base away is much larger, so this may be a read error. The gene calls are TRBV5-6 and TRBJ2-3; D might be TRBD1 or TRBD2, each matching 5 bases. The CDR3 sequence is 15 residues long. CDR1 and CDR2 (germline): SGHDT, YYEEEE. V lost 2 bases and J lost 3, with 13 bases in between. CDR3 region: CASSFVGTGTDTQYF. The CDR3, as DNA: TGTGCCAGCAGCTTTGTGGGGACCGGGACAGATACGCAGTATTTT.

This rearrangement joins TRBV6-6 to TRBJ1-2, with D possibly matching TRBD1 (5 bases). V lost 6 bases and J lost 7, with 21 bases in between. This CDR3 has 15 residues. Germline CDR1 MNHNY, CDR2 SVGAGI (reference sequence). CDR3 amino acids: CASSLAGRERGGYTF. In DNA, the CDR3 is TGTGCCAGCAGCTTAGCGGGCAGGGAGCGCGGTGGCTACACCTTC.

This clonotype was observed at least ten times. The rearrangement links TRBV30 to TRBJ1-4; D call uncertain. The CDR3 length is 13 residues. Trimming removed 0 bases from V and 3 bases from J, with 5 bases in between. Germline V gene lookup returns CDR1 GTSNPN and CDR2 SVGIG (reference sequence). The CDR3 spells CAWSVLPNEKLFF. In DNA, the CDR3 is TGTGCCTGGAGTGTACTGCCTAATGAAAAACTGTTTTTT. The complete variable domain, with remaining parts taken from reference TRBV30 and TRBJ1-4, reads SQTIHQWPATLVQPVGSPLSLECTVEGTSNPNLYWYRQAAGRGLQLLFYSVGIGQISSEVPQNLSASRPQDRQFILSSKKLLLSDSGFYLCAWSVLPNEKLFFGSGTQLSVL.

This clonotype has at least ten counts. This CDR3 reads CASSSGSYGTGGYGYTF. In DNA, the CDR3 is TGTGCCAGTAGTAGTGGGTCTTACGGCACGGGAGGCTATGGCTACACCTTC. The chain recombines TRBV19 with TRBJ1-2; D uncertain. Germline V gene sequence: CDR1 LNHDA, CDR2 SQIVND (reference sequence). The CDR3 contains 17 residues. The V end lost 4 bases, the J end lost 4 bases, and 22 bases lay between the germline ends.

This sequence joins TRBV19 and TRBJ1-4, with unresolved D. Trimming shortened V by 4 bases and J by 7 bases, and 13 bases separated the two germline ends. Germline values: CDR1 LNHDA, CDR2 SQIVND (reference sequence). CDR3 length: 14 amino acids. This CDR3 reads CASSTTSGGEKLFF. Here the CDR3 DNA reads TGTGCCAGTAGTACGACTAGCGGAGGTGAAAAACTGTTTTTT. Filled out from reference TRBV19 and TRBJ1-4, the complete variable domain reads DGGITQSPKYLFRKEGQNVTLSCEQNLNHDAMYWYRQDPGQGLRLIYYSQIVNDFQKGDIAEGYSVSREKKESFPLTVTSAQKNPTAFYLCASSTTSGGEKLFFGSGTQLSVL.

The DNA of the CDR3 is TGTGCCACCAGTGAAGGGGCAACGGGCAATCAGCCCCAGCATTTT. It specifies CATSEGATGNQPQHF. The V and J genes are TRBV24-1 and TRBJ1-5; possible D gene TRBD1, 5 bases. Germline assignment: CDR1 KGHDR and CDR2 SFDVKD. The CDR3 covers 15 residues. Trimming took off 4 bases at V and 2 bases at J, with 11 bases between the two ends.

Points on this clonotype: This may be a read error, as it is one base from a much larger clone. The chain employs TRBV6-6 and TRBJ2-7, with a weak D call TRBD2 (6 bases). This CDR3 has 14 residues. The ends were cut back, 6 bases at V and 4 bases at J, with 16 bases in the middle. The V gene's germline CDR1 is MNHNY and CDR2 SVGAGI (reference sequence). The CDR3 spells CASRIQEDYYEQYF. CDR3 sequence (DNA): TGTGCCAGCAGAATCCAGGAGGACTATTACGAGCAGTACTTC.

This clonotype appeared many times. This rearrangement joins TRBV2 to TRBJ1-6; maybe TRBD1 (5 bases). Germline lookup yields CDR1 SNHLY and CDR2 FYNNEI. The CDR3 totals 14 residues. Trimming took off 6 bases at V and 9 bases at J, with 15 bases between the two ends. CDR3 protein: CASRSDTGFSPLHF. CDR3 sequence (DNA): TGTGCCAGCAGATCGGACACTGGTTTTTCACCCCTCCACTTT.

Ten or more counts support this clonotype. This sequence joins TRBV24-1 and TRBJ1-4; 10 bases are shared with TRBD1. This CDR3 has 17 residues. The trim removed 3 bases at V and 8 bases at J, leaving 11 bases unmatched. Germline-derived CDR1 and CDR2 are KGHDR and SFDVKD. The CDR3 reads CATSDHRTGTGVEKLFF. Here the CDR3 DNA reads TGTGCCACCAGTGATCACCGAACCGGGACAGGGGTCGAAAAACTGTTTTTT.

This clonotype was counted ten times or more. This chain links TRBV19 with TRBJ1-2; D not resolved. Trimming left V 3 bases short and J 7 bases short, with 9 bases between. Germline values: CDR1 LNHDA, CDR2 SQIVND (reference sequence). This CDR3 comprises 12 residues. CDR3 sequence reads: CASSISSSGYTF. CDR3 DNA: TGTGCCAGTAGTATCAGTTCCTCTGGCTACACCTTC.

This clonotype was detected many times. The rearrangement uses TRBV30 and TRBJ2-1; TRBD1 might be the D (5 bases). The CDR3 is made up of 13 amino acids. V was cut by 1 base and J by 10 bases, with 14 bases left in between. Germline CDR1 and CDR2: GTSNPN and SVGIG (reference sequence). The CDR3 sequence is CAWSDDRSAEQFF. CDR3 sequence (DNA): TGTGCCTGGAGTGATGACAGATCAGCGGAGCAGTTCTTC.

This clonotype has ten or more counts. V gene TRBV5-1 combines with J gene TRBJ2-7, with 10 nucleotides matching TRBD1. Per germline, CDR1 SGHRS and CDR2 YFSETQ. The CDR3 spans 15 residues. The J segment lost 5 bases and the V segment lost 4 bases, leaving 9 bases of the junction unmatched. The DNA for the CDR3 is TGCGCCAGCAGCGGCTGGGACAGGGGAGGAGACGAGCAGTACTTC. Translating it yields CASSGWDRGGDEQYF.

This clonotype showed up many times. This chain connects TRBV6-6 to TRBJ2-2; the D is unclear. Germline V gene sequence: CDR1 MNHNY, CDR2 SVGAGI (reference sequence). Trimming left V 8 bases short and J 6 bases short, with 16 bases between. The CDR3 has 14 amino acids. CDR3 in DNA: TGTGCCAGCCTTGACATTTGGACCCCCGGGGAGCTGTTTTTT. This translates into CASLDIWTPGELFF.

This clonotype was picked up many times. This chain connects TRBV5-8 to TRBJ2-3; possible D gene TRBD2, 6 bases. V was cut by 0 bases and J by 5 bases, with 13 bases left in between. Germline assignment: CDR1 SGHTS and CDR2 YDEGEE. The CDR3 contains 15 residues. CDR3: CASSLEGLAIDTQYF. CDR3 sequence (DNA): TGTGCCAGCAGCTTGGAGGGGCTAGCGATAGATACGCAGTATTTT.

Many counts were recorded for this clonotype. This chain uses TRBV7-2 with TRBJ2-7; tentatively, D is TRBD2 (5 bases). Trimming took 5 bases from V and 3 from J, leaving 11 bases between them. Germline CDR1 SGHTA, CDR2 FQGNSA. This CDR3 has 13 amino acids. The CDR3 here is CASSPGKYYEQYF. In nucleotides, the CDR3 is TGTGCCAGCAGCCCCGGGAAGTACTACGAGCAGTACTTC.

The chain is built from TRBV10-3 and TRBJ1-2; 7 bases line up with TRBD1. CDR1 ENHRY and CDR2 SYGVKD come from the germline V gene. The J segment lost 2 bases and the V segment lost 5 bases, leaving 17 bases of the junction unmatched. The CDR3 has 18 amino acids. CDR3 residues: CAISTPGGAGRTNYGYTF. DNA of the CDR3: TGTGCCATCAGTACCCCAGGGGGGGCAGGACGAACCAACTATGGCTACACCTTC.